Listed below are T cell receptor beta chains from one sample, sequenced in a study of Tregs in tolerant kidney transplant recipients. These receptors have no known antigen. Produced via immunoSEQ multiplex PCR; TCRdb's table is partial and in-frame only. The sample lists just under 45,000 clones, roughly 96% occurring once. The sample was Tregs from blood cultured with allogeneic cells. All receptors derive from a human donor in good health. CDR3s include the opening cysteine and the closing phenylalanine or tryptophan. The D gene is left open where the match is weak. Clone size is not always given. Where it is, it says once, few, many or a class for expanded clones.

D gene	J gene	V gene	clone size	CDR3 DNA	CDR3 protein
NA	TRBJ1-5	TRBV7-9	medium-sized	TGTGCCAGCAGCCTCTCAGCCGGCCAGCCCCAGCATTTT	CASSLSAGQPQHF
NA	TRBJ2-2	TRBV2	NA	TGTGCCAGCAGTGAAGTGGGAGACACCGGGGAGCTGTTTTTT	CASSEVGDTGELFF
NA	TRBJ2-7	TRBV11-3	NA	TGTGCCAGCAGCCAGGGGTCCCCCTTCTACGAGCAGTACTTC	CASSQGSPFYEQYF
NA	TRBJ1-1	TRBV7-9	NA	TGTGCCAGCAGCTTCTCCAGGAACACTGAAGCTTTCTTT	CASSFSRNTEAFF
TRBD1	TRBJ1-4	TRBV10-1	NA	TGCGCCAGCAGTGAAGCCGGGACAGGTATAAATGAAAAACTGTTTTTT	CASSEAGTGINEKLFF
TRBD2	TRBJ2-7	TRBV19	NA	TGTGCCAGTAGTCGTACTAGCGGGTCCTCCTACGAGCAGTACTTC	CASSRTSGSSYEQYF
NA	TRBJ2-7	TRBV5-1	NA	TGCGCCAGCAGCTTGGGGCCGGGACTCAATTACGAGCAGTACTTC	CASSLGPGLNYEQYF
NA	TRBJ1-1	TRBV5-4	NA	TGTGCCAGCAGCTTGAGGGGACCGAACACTGAAGCTTTCTTT	CASSLRGPNTEAFF
TRBD1	TRBJ2-7	TRBV15	NA	TGTGCCACCAGCAGAGTTGGGACAGCCTATGACTACGAGCAGTACTTC	CATSRVGTAYDYEQYF
NA	TRBJ2-1	TRBV7-3	NA	TGTGCCAGCAGCTTAGCGAGCGGCCACAATGAGCAGTTCTTC	CASSLASGHNEQFF
TRBD2	TRBJ2-3	TRBV5-1	NA	TGCGCCAGCAGCCTTTGGACTAGCGACCGCCCAGATACGCAGTATTTT	CASSLWTSDRPDTQYF